This is a list of T cell receptor beta chains from one sample in a study of CD8+CD57+ T cells in acquired aplastic anemia. TCRdb fed the reads into MiXCR, producing one record per CDR3 protein. The table shows approximately 98,000 distinct CDR3 sequences, with less than 75% occurring only once. Sequenced sample: sorted CD4+, CD8+, or CD8+CD57+ T cells (not recorded which) from PBMCs. Every receptor here comes from a human donor with aplastic anemia. CDR3s include the opening cysteine and the closing phenylalanine or tryptophan. The D gene is left open where the match is weak. Clone size, where shown, is once, few, many, or a class for clones that have expanded.

clone size	V gene	J gene	D gene	CDR3 length	CDR3 protein	CDR3 DNA
.	TRBV7-6	TRBJ2-5	.	16	CASSPRIRTSQETQYF	TGTGCCAGCAGCCCCCGGATCCGGACCTCCCAAGAGACCCAGTACTTC
.	TRBV19	TRBJ2-5	.	13	CASSIGAKETQYF	TGTGCCAGTAGTATAGGGGCTAAAGAGACCCAGTACTTC
many	TRBV4-1	TRBJ2-3	.	17	CASSQDPPGHITDTQYF	TGCGCCAGCAGCCAAGACCCCCCGGGACACATCACAGATACGCAGTATTTT
.	TRBV10-2	TRBJ1-1	.	15	CASSLRQAKNTEAFF	TGCGCCAGCAGCCTCCGACAAGCTAAGAACACTGAAGCTTTCTTT
.	TRBV2	TRBJ2-5	TRBD2	14	CASNLAGGQETQYF	TGTGCCAGCAACCTAGCGGGAGGTCAAGAGACCCAGTACTTC
.	TRBV7-7	TRBJ2-3	TRBD2	17	CASSHGASSGRADTQYF	TGTGCCAGCAGCCATGGGGCTAGCAGCGGGAGGGCAGATACGCAGTATTTT
.	TRBV20-1	TRBJ2-7	TRBD2	15	CSAADSGRSAYEQYF	TGCAGTGCTGCTGACAGCGGGAGGTCAGCCTACGAGCAGTACTTC
.	TRBV2	TRBJ2-6	TRBD1	14	CATQGAAGANVLTF	TGTGCCACACAGGGGGCAGCTGGGGCCAACGTCCTGACTTTC
.	TRBV2	TRBJ2-5	TRBD1	14	CASSQRTGLETQYF	TGTGCCAGCAGTCAAAGGACAGGGCTAGAGACCCAGTACTTC
few	TRBV20-1	TRBJ2-7	TRBD2	14	CSASGSWTRGEQYF	TGCAGTGCTAGCGGCTCATGGACTAGAGGCGAGCAGTACTTC
.	TRBV7-9	TRBJ2-7	.	15	CASSLGAGATYEQYF	TGTGCCAGCAGCTTAGGGGCAGGGGCGACCTACGAGCAGTACTTC
once	TRBV7-8	TRBJ1-1	TRBD1	14	CASSLTGGGGEAFF	TGTGCCAGCAGCTTAACAGGGGGCGGGGGTGAAGCTTTCTTT
.	TRBV29-1	TRBJ2-3	TRBD1	13	CSVGTGGTDTQYF	TGCAGCGTCGGGACAGGGGGCACAGATACGCAGTATTTT
few	TRBV7-8	TRBJ2-5	.	13	CASSLGGQETQYF	TGTGCCAGCAGCTTAGGGGGGCAAGAGACCCAGTACTTC
.	TRBV12-3/TRBV12-4	TRBJ2-7	.	12	CASSSDSYEQYF	TGTGCCAGCAGTTCTGACAGCTACGAGCAGTACTTC
few	TRBV2	TRBJ1-6	.	15	CASSDRVDNNSPLHF	TGTGCCAGCAGTGACAGGGTGGATAATAATTCACCCCTCCACTTT
.	TRBV11-2	TRBJ2-3	.	16	CASSLRTSGSTDTQYF	TGTGCCAGCAGCTTACGTACGAGCGGGAGCACAGATACGCAGTATTTT
.	TRBV6-4	TRBJ1-1	.	13	CASSDTVNTEAFF	TGTGCCAGCAGCGACACGGTGAACACTGAAGCTTTCTTT
few	TRBV10-3	TRBJ2-7	TRBD2	14	CAIRTGLADYEQYF	TGTGCCATCCGAACGGGACTAGCGGACTACGAGCAGTACTTC
.	TRBV19	TRBJ1-1	.	13	CASRLGERGEAFF	TGTGCCAGCAGATTGGGGGAGAGGGGTGAGGCTTTCTTT
.	TRBV20-1	TRBJ2-7	.	14	CSASVVDSSYEQYF	TGCAGTGCTAGTGTCGTTGACAGCTCCTACGAGCAGTACTTC
.	TRBV9	TRBJ1-6	.	15	CASSPHGEGNSPLHF	TGTGCCAGCAGCCCCCACGGAGAGGGAAATTCACCCCTCCACTTT
.	TRBV7-2	TRBJ1-5	.	16	CASSLASGRINQPQHF	TGTGCCAGCAGCTTAGCGAGCGGGAGAATCAATCAGCCCCAGCATTTT
.	TRBV20-1	TRBJ1-1	.	13	CSANRGRNTEAFF	TGCAGTGCTAATAGGGGTCGGAACACTGAAGCTTTCTTT
.	TRBV20-1	TRBJ2-1	.	15	CSAREASGSYNEQFF	TGCAGTGCTAGAGAGGCTTCTGGGTCCTACAATGAGCAGTTCTTC
once	TRBV5-6	TRBJ2-7	.	14	CASSQLSIAYEQYF	TGTGCCAGCAGCCAACTATCAATAGCCTACGAGCAGTACTTC
.	TRBV20-1	TRBJ1-3	.	11	CSASSGNTIYF	TGCAGTGCTAGTTCTGGAAACACCATATATTTT
.	TRBV12-3/TRBV12-4	TRBJ2-1	TRBD1	16	CASSFPGLRGHNEQFF	TGTGCCAGCAGTTTCCCAGGACTTAGGGGGCACAATGAGCAGTTCTTC
.	TRBV19	TRBJ1-2	.	15	CASSISPISPYGYTF	TGTGCCAGTAGTATAAGTCCGATATCCCCCTATGGCTACACCTTC